This entry concerns a single T cell receptor beta chain. This clone's antigen is unknown. It has no much larger one-base neighbor in the sample; base qualities were not kept. This sample is drawn from a study of T cell responses to AZD1222 COVID-19 vaccine (dated by TCRdb to the early 2020s). Concerning the study at large: AZD1222 recipients with second doses at about 4 weeks or about 12 weeks were pooled, because spike-specific TCR depth and breadth did not differ between schedules. A total of under 250 trial participants underwent TCR sequencing, of whom about 200 had received two doses of AZD1222 and about 26 had received two doses of the MenACWY control vaccine. Trial participants were enrolled by age into 18-55, 56-69 and 70-plus year subgroups, with around 150, 28 and 57 TCR-sequenced participants respectively.

Sequences MNHNY (CDR1) and SVGAGI (CDR2) are obtained from the germline V gene (reference sequence). There are 15 amino acids in the CDR3, from cysteine to phenylalanine inclusive. This entry keeps only the CDR3 DNA: 45 bases, framed from base 1. Here V drops 0 bases and J drops 7 bases, and the junction holds 2 bases not matched to any gene. The research as a whole found: Participants were mostly white British and included more females than males, and it was suggested by the authors that clonal diversity may have been underestimated. The 56-69-year group was small, and its depth increase did not reach significance, likely because of low power. The vaccine-associated CD4 TCRs covered the entire spike protein, and the dominant responses fell in regions 160-218 and 743-854. Only five to seven AZD1222 recipients were SARS-CoV-2 seropositive at baseline, limiting conclusions about previously exposed vaccinees. No day 14 peak-response samples were available, so repertoires were characterized only after the peak T cell response. After two AZD1222 doses, both the breadth and the depth of spike-specific TCRs were significantly higher than at day 0 and than in MenACWY recipients. Reportedly, almost half of the unique spike-specific TCRs recognized epitopes lying outside the regions that are mutated in the B.1.351 and B.1.1.7 variants.

The CDR3 regions of human TCRbeta chains were analyzed by immunosequencing. Per the source publication's procedure: Repertoire TCRs were matched against a reference library of SARS-CoV-2-specific TCRs generated with the MIRA antigen-specificity platform. Breadth was defined as the fraction of unique TCRs that were SARS-CoV-2-associated. Depth was defined as the fraction of total T cells that were SARS-CoV-2-associated. Using the MIRA data, each spike-specific TCR was assigned both to the spike region to which the TCR was reactive and to a CD4 or CD8 class. Log10-transformed breadth and depth values were compared by one-way ANOVA with Sidak's multiple comparisons tests. TCRdb took this table from immuneACCESS and kept in-frame rearrangements with V and J called. Such tables lack part of the clones; where checked against another copy, unresolved V genes explain under half of the gap, and the rest is unexplained. V and J calls and clone size follow that table, whereas D and trimming were derived from the DNA. Present in this sample are 100,000 or so clones, about 92% of which were seen just once. Of the sample, roughly 1.3% falls within the top ten clones.

The time point label, as the study defines it: baseline before first vaccination. Samples from vaccinated people were obtained from the UK trials COV001 and COV002, which included a single-blind randomized controlled phase 2/3 trial of AZD1222 (ChAdOx1 nCoV-19) in healthy adults. For TCRbeta chain sequencing, PBMC samples were collected from trial participants at day 0 and at day 28 after the second dose. This sequence uses TRBV6-6 and TRBJ2-7; TRBD2 fits 14 bases in the junction. Sample: peripheral blood, taken on day 0 of AZD1222 vaccination. The receptor comes from an adult in good health. This receptor carries the CDR3 CASSYSGLAGVEQYF. DNA sequence: TGTGCCAGCAGTTACTCGGGACTAGCGGGAGTGGAGCAGTACTTC.